Below are 24 T cell receptor beta chains sequenced from a single sample in a study of CD8 T cells in Susac syndrome. Random hexamers were used to reverse transcribe the RNA input (about 0.45 to 1 ug). Via MiXCR, TCRdb re-called the immunoSEQ multiplex PCR reads, giving one row per CDR3 protein. The sample lists about 140,000 distinct CDR3 sequences; approximately 96% were seen once. Material for sequencing was CD4+ T cells from PBMCs. These receptors came from a human donor with multiple sclerosis.

The rearrangement links TRBV20-1 to TRBJ2-7; D is perhaps TRBD1 (5 bases). Germline lookup yields CDR1 DFQATT and CDR2 SNEGSKA (reference sequence). The CDR3 contains 12 residues. V shed 6 bases and J shed 3 bases, with 12 bases lying between them. CDR3 region: CSAQVDSYEQYF. DNA of the CDR3: TGCAGTGCCCAAGTCGACAGCTACGAGCAGTACTTC.

The chain links TRBV9 to TRBJ2-6; maybe TRBD2 (5 bases). Trimming pared 0 bases from V and 4 bases from J, leaving 14 bases between. Germline CDR1 reads SGDLS; CDR2 reads YYNGEE. CDR3 length equals 17 residues. CDR3 residues: CASSVAPGMYGANVLTF. In DNA, the CDR3 is TGTGCCAGCAGCGTAGCCCCGGGAATGTACGGGGCCAACGTCCTGACTTTC.

V gene TRBV4-1 combines with J gene TRBJ2-1; perhaps TRBD2 as D (6 bases). Trimming shortened V by 7 bases and J by 6 bases, and 22 bases separated the two germline ends. CDR1 is MGHRA, CDR2 YSYEKL, per germline. This CDR3 is 16 amino acids long. CDR3 in amino acids: CASKSLGRRSINEQFF. For the CDR3, the DNA is TGCGCCAGCAAAAGTCTCGGGAGAAGGTCGATCAATGAGCAGTTCTTC.

The V gene is TRBV7-3, the J gene TRBJ2-6; D tentatively fits TRBD1 or TRBD2 (6 bases each). The CDR3 has 16 amino acids. The germline V gene has CDR1 SGHTA and CDR2 FQGTGA. Trimming removed 1 base from V and 2 bases from J, with 9 bases in between. The CDR3 region has the DNA TGTGCCAGCAGCTTAAAGGGGGGTGCTGGGGCCAACGTCCTGACTTTC. It specifies CASSLKGGAGANVLTF.

This chain joins TRBV3-1 and TRBJ2-4; 11 positions agree with TRBD2. The germline V gene encodes CDR1 LGHDT and CDR2 YNNKEL (reference sequence). With V trimmed by 4 bases and J by 9 bases, 5 bases remained unmatched. The CDR3 is 14 amino acids. CDR3 loop: CASSPTSGRSIQYF. As DNA, the CDR3 is TGTGCCAGCAGCCCAACTAGCGGGAGAAGCATTCAGTACTTC.

The chain employs TRBV9 and TRBJ1-4, with 8 nucleotides matching TRBD1. This CDR3 has 15 residues. The V and J ends lost 4 bases and 5 bases, in that order; junction bases with no gene match: 7. Germline-derived CDR1 and CDR2 are SGDLS and YYNGEE. CDR3 sequence (DNA): TGTGCCAGCAGCACCCGGACAGGGCTGAATGAAAAACTGTTTTTT. Its translation: CASSTRTGLNEKLFF.

The chain uses TRBV12-3 or TRBV12-4 and TRBJ2-5, with D perhaps TRBD2 (6 bases). The CDR3 is made up of 13 amino acids. Trimming took 5 bases from V and 9 from J, leaving 16 bases between them. CDR3 nucleotide sequence: TGTGCCAGCAGTCCCCGGCCGCCGGGGGCCCAGTACTTC. It specifies CASSPRPPGAQYF.

The chain recombines TRBV29-1 with TRBJ2-2; no definite D call. The germline V and J ends were trimmed by 5 bases and 0 bases, with 13 bases remaining between them. From germline, CDR1 is SQVTM and CDR2 ANQGSEA. This CDR3 spans 15 amino acids. The CDR3 sequence: CSVNLVSPNTGELFF. CDR3 DNA: TGCAGCGTTAACCTGGTTTCCCCGAACACCGGGGAGCTGTTTTTT.

J is TRBJ2-1 and V is TRBV20-1; 9 bases match TRBD2. The CDR3 totals 18 residues. V lost 0 bases to trimming and J lost 9 bases; unmatched junction nucleotides: 18. Germline CDR1 is DFQATT and CDR2 is SNEGSKA (reference sequence). The CDR3 DNA sequence: TGCAGTGCTAGAGATTTTTACCAGACTAGCGGTACAGGTAGTGAGCAGTTCTTC. Translated: CSARDFYQTSGTGSEQFF.

This clonotype was seen a single time. The chain couples TRBV5-6 to TRBJ2-5; a weak D match, TRBD2 (5 bases). Trimming shortened V by 1 base and J by 0 bases, and 10 bases separated the two germline ends. Germline loops: CDR1 SGHDT, CDR2 YYEEEE. The CDR3 covers 15 residues. The CDR3 region has the DNA TGTGCCAGCAGCTTGAGGCGGGTCGACCAAGAGACCCAGTACTTC. Protein: CASSLRRVDQETQYF.

This clonotype has just one count. This chain uses TRBV7-9 with TRBJ1-5, with D perhaps TRBD1 (5 bases). Trimming removed 5 bases at V and 3 bases at J, with 20 bases between. The length of the CDR3 is 17 residues. Germline CDR1 SEHNR, CDR2 FQNEAQ (reference sequence). This chain's CDR3 is CASSSARGQGVNQPQHF. The DNA of the CDR3 is TGTGCCAGCAGCAGTGCTCGGGGCCAGGGAGTCAATCAGCCCCAGCATTTT.

This chain connects TRBV28 to TRBJ2-5; 8 bases agree with TRBD1. Per germline, CDR1 MDHEN and CDR2 SYDVKM. The J segment lost 1 base and the V segment lost 3 bases, leaving 4 bases of the junction unmatched. This CDR3 has 15 amino acids. The CDR3 is CASSFPGQGQETQYF. CDR3 nucleotides: TGTGCCAGCAGTTTTCCTGGACAGGGCCAAGAGACCCAGTACTTC.

The chain recombines TRBV7-9 with TRBJ1-1; D is uncertain. The CDR3 has 14 amino acids. Trimming removed 3 bases at V and 6 bases at J, with 14 bases between. Per the germline V gene, CDR1 is SEHNR and CDR2 is FQNEAQ (reference sequence). The CDR3 reads CASSFQAGKPEAFF. The CDR3 DNA sequence: TGTGCCAGCAGCTTCCAAGCGGGGAAACCTGAAGCTTTCTTT.

V and J are TRBV6-5 and TRBJ1-2; TRBD1 matches at 8 bases. Germline V gives CDR1 MNHEY, CDR2 SVGAGI. V shed 5 bases, J shed 8 bases, and the junction held 10 bases outside the gene matches. The CDR3 is 14 amino acids. The CDR3 is CASSNLGQGLGYTF. For the CDR3, the DNA is TGTGCCAGCAGTAACCTAGGACAGGGACTAGGCTACACCTTC.

V gene TRBV20-1 combines with J gene TRBJ2-1; D is ambiguous. This CDR3 comprises 11 residues. CDR1 is DFQATT, CDR2 SNEGSKA, per germline (reference sequence). Trimming removed 7 bases from V and 1 base from J, with 5 bases in between. The CDR3 protein is CSVGSYNEQFF. The CDR3 DNA sequence: TGCAGTGTTGGGTCCTACAATGAGCAGTTCTTC.

The CDR3 DNA reads TGTGCCAGCAGCTTAGGAGGGATCACCTACAATGAGCAGTTCTTC. This sequence encodes CASSLGGITYNEQFF. This chain connects TRBV7-2 to TRBJ2-1, with a possible D match to TRBD2 (5 bases). Germline lookup yields CDR1 SGHTA and CDR2 FQGNSA. CDR3 length: 15 residues. V gave up 1 base and J gave up 2 bases, with 9 bases separating them.

In DNA, the CDR3 is TGCAGTGCTAGGTCTACGTTTGGACAGCCCCAGCATTTT. Protein product: CSARSTFGQPQHF. V gene TRBV20-1 combines with J gene TRBJ1-5; no reliable D call. Germline-derived CDR1 and CDR2 are DFQATT and SNEGSKA (reference sequence). There are 13 residues in the CDR3. V was trimmed by 3 bases and J by 7 bases, leaving 13 bases between them.

The chain employs TRBV20-1 and TRBJ2-7; the D gene is possibly TRBD2 (6 bases). Germline assignment: CDR1 DFQATT and CDR2 SNEGSKA (reference sequence). The CDR3 covers 12 residues. V shed 5 bases and J shed 3 bases, with 11 bases lying between them. CDR3: CSAPGLLYEQYF. Here the CDR3 DNA reads TGCAGTGCTCCGGGACTCCTCTACGAGCAGTACTTC.

The V gene is TRBV9, the J gene TRBJ2-5; D gene ambiguous. This CDR3 region has 13 residues. The germline V gene has CDR1 SGDLS and CDR2 YYNGEE. V was trimmed by 2 bases and J by 5 bases, leaving 10 bases between them. This CDR3 is CASSVGGKETQYF. The CDR3 nucleotides are TGTGCCAGCAGCGTTGGTGGAAAGGAGACCCAGTACTTC.

CDR3 sequence reads: CSVGVLAEEYF. The DNA of the CDR3 is TGCAGCGTTGGGGTACTAGCGGAGGAGTACTTC. The V and J genes are TRBV29-1 and TRBJ2-7; 8 nucleotides agree with TRBD2. After removal of 4 bases from V and 11 bases from J, the junction contained 7 bases not matched to a gene. CDR1 and CDR2 from the germline V gene are SQVTM and ANQGSEA. The CDR3 is 11 residues long.

The genes are TRBV6-2 or TRBV6-3 and TRBJ2-5; 9 nucleotides align to TRBD2. The CDR3 runs to 16 residues. Germline V gene data show CDR1 as MNHEY and CDR2 as SVGEGT. V shed 8 bases and J 5 bases; nucleotides not matched to a gene: 15. In nucleotides, the CDR3 is TGTGCCAGCGCCCAGCGGGTGAGCGGGAGGAGGGAGACCCAGTACTTC. Protein product: CASAQRVSGRRETQYF.

This chain connects TRBV6-5 to TRBJ1-2, with 8 positions matching TRBD1. This CDR3 is built from 15 residues. V shed 4 bases, J shed 7 bases, and the junction held 11 bases outside the gene matches. The V gene's germline CDR1 is MNHEY and CDR2 SVGAGI. The CDR3 DNA sequence: TGTGCCAGCAGTTCCCGAGTCAGGGGGCCAGGTGGCTACACCTTC. Translated: CASSSRVRGPGGYTF.

This chain uses TRBV5-6 with TRBJ2-2; D is possibly TRBD1 (5 bases). Germline CDR1 and CDR2: SGHDT and YYEEEE. This CDR3 spans 15 amino acids. V lost 4 bases and J 1 base, leaving 11 bases between the germline ends. The CDR3, as DNA: TGTGCCAGCAGCCAAGGACACGAGAACACCGGGGAGCTGTTTTTT. Protein product: CASSQGHENTGELFF.

The chain recombines TRBV20-1 with TRBJ1-5; 7 bases map to TRBD1. The length of the CDR3 is 15 residues. J lost 6 bases, V lost 1 base, and 9 bases had no gene match. Germline CDR1 reads DFQATT; CDR2 reads SNEGSKA (reference sequence). The CDR3 coding sequence is TGCAGTGCTAGAGCCACAGGGGAGGGCGGTCAGCCCCAGCATTTT. It encodes CSARATGEGGQPQHF.